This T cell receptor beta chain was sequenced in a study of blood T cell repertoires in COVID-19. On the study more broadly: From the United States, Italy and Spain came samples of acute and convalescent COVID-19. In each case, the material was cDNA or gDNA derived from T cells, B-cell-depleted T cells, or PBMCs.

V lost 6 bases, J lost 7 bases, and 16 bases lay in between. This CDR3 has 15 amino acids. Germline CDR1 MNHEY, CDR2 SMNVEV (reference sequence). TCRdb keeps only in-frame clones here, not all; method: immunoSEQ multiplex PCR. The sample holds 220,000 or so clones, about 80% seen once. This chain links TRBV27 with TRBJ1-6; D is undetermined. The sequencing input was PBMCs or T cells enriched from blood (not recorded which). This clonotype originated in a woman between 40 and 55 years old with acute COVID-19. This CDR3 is CASRYGDLINSPLHF. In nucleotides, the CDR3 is TGTGCCAGCAGGTATGGAGACCTCATCAATTCACCCCTCCACTTT.